What follows are 25 T cell receptor beta chains derived from one specimen sequenced in a study of CD8 T cells in ankylosing spondylitis. One entry per CDR3 protein results from TCRdb running MiXCR on the 5' RACE reads. This sample has around 250,000 distinct CDR3 sequences; over 15% occur once, and the top ten carry around 33%. Sequencing used blood, either unsorted or a sorted T cell fraction (not recorded which). Receptors originate from a male donor with ankylosing spondylitis or in good health (not recorded which).

The chain uses TRBV12-3 or TRBV12-4 and TRBJ1-3, with D possibly being TRBD1 (5 bases). The CDR3 sequence is 18 residues long. Trimming took 3 bases from V and 5 from J, leaving 23 bases between them. Here the CDR3 DNA reads TGTGCCAGCAGTTTTTATCGGACACATCGGGCGAAGAGAAACACCATATATTTT. Its translation: CASSFYRTHRAKRNTIYF.

This chain joins TRBV27 and TRBJ2-1; tentatively, D is TRBD2 (5 bases). Trimming took 5 bases from V and 12 from J, leaving 14 bases between them. CDR1 MNHEY and CDR2 SMNVEV come from the germline V gene (reference sequence). The CDR3 sequence is 12 residues long. The CDR3 sequence is CASSTGYAGQFF. CDR3 nucleotides: TGTGCCAGCAGTACCGGCTATGCGGGGCAGTTCTTC.

This clonotype has just a few counts. The V gene is TRBV29-1, the J gene TRBJ2-1; D uncertain. Trimming stripped 6 bases from V and 7 bases from J, with 10 bases between. The germline V gene has CDR1 SQVTM and CDR2 ANQGSEA. This CDR3 comprises 11 residues. CDR3 nucleotides: TGCAGCGTCCCAACTTCGAATGAGCAGTTCTTC. This codes for CSVPTSNEQFF.

This clonotype occurred once. The chain links TRBV29-1 to TRBJ2-3, with a weak D call TRBD2 (6 bases). Germline V CDR1 and CDR2: SQVTM, ANQGSEA. This CDR3 region has 15 residues. V was cut by 1 base and J by 3 bases, with 14 bases left in between. This chain's CDR3 is CSVEGGAFRTDTQYF. CDR3 DNA: TGCAGCGTTGAAGGCGGGGCATTCAGAACAGATACGCAGTATTTT.

The sample holds a few counts of this clonotype. The V call is TRBV29-1, the J call TRBJ2-1, with a possible D match to TRBD1 (6 bases). The CDR3 has 14 residues. The germline V gene has CDR1 SQVTM and CDR2 ANQGSEA. V was pared by 1 base and J by 7 bases, with 14 bases between. CDR3 sequence reads: CSVEGSRGMNEQFF. The CDR3 bases are TGCAGCGTTGAAGGGTCCAGGGGCATGAATGAGCAGTTCTTC.

The V gene is TRBV12-5, the J gene TRBJ2-3; D gene ambiguous. CDR1 is LGHNT, CDR2 FRNRAP, per germline. V lost 0 bases, J lost 5 bases, and 6 bases lay in between. CDR3 length: 13 residues. The CDR3 DNA reads TGTGCTAGTGGTTTGGTACTCGAAGATACGCAGTATTTT. Translating gives CASGLVLEDTQYF. The whole variable domain, filled in from reference TRBV12-5 and TRBJ2-3, reads DARVTQTPRHKVTEMGQEVTMRCQPILGHNTVFWYRQTMMQGLELLAYFRNRAPLDDSGMPKDRFSAEMPDATLATLKIQPSEPRDSAVYFCASGLVLEDTQYFGPGTRLTVL.

There are a few counts of this clonotype. The chain has TRBV13 and TRBJ2-4; TRBD2 agrees at 16 bases. Germline CDR1 and CDR2: PRHDT and FYEKMQ (reference sequence). Trimming took 5 bases from V and 8 from J; bases not matched to a gene: 9. This CDR3 spans 17 amino acids. CDR3 nucleotide sequence: TGTGCCAGCAGCCCCGGGACTAGCGGGAGGGTAGAGCACATTCAGTACTTC. Amino acids: CASSPGTSGRVEHIQYF.

This clonotype was observed a few times. The V call is TRBV7-8, the J call TRBJ2-7, with unresolved D. In germline, CDR1 is SGHVS, CDR2 FQNEAQ. The V gene lost 6 bases and the J gene lost 2 bases, with 8 bases spanning the gap. The CDR3 totals 12 residues. CDR3 residues: CASRGQTYEQYF. The CDR3 DNA sequence: TGTGCCAGCAGGGGCCAAACCTACGAGCAGTACTTC. The complete variable domain, with remaining parts taken from reference TRBV7-8 and TRBJ2-7, reads GAGVSQSPRYKVAKRGQDVALRCDPISGHVSLFWYQQALGQGPEFLTYFQNEAQLDKSGLPSDRFFAERPEGSVSTLKIQRTQQEDSAVYLCASRGQTYEQYFGPGTRLTVT.

This chain's CDR3 is CSVEGITGELFF. CDR3 sequence (DNA): TGCAGCGTTGAAGGGATCACCGGGGAGCTGTTTTTT. The chain is built from TRBV29-1 and TRBJ2-2; D remains unclear. Germline values: CDR1 SQVTM, CDR2 ANQGSEA. The CDR3 sequence is 12 residues long. The V gene lost 1 base and the J gene lost 4 bases, with 4 bases spanning the gap.

The chain links TRBV29-1 to TRBJ2-1; 8 bases are a match to TRBD2. V dropped 7 bases and J dropped 4; count of bases not matched to a gene: 12. The CDR3 extends over 15 amino acids. Germline loops: CDR1 SQVTM, CDR2 ANQGSEA. In nucleotides, the CDR3 is TGCAGCGGGTCTGGGGCGGGACTAGAATACAATGAGCAGTTCTTC. This sequence encodes CSGSGAGLEYNEQFF.

Many counts were recorded for this clonotype. CDR3: CSVEGTGLYEQYF. The CDR3, as DNA: TGCAGCGTTGAAGGGACAGGGCTTTACGAGCAGTACTTC. The chain links TRBV29-1 to TRBJ2-7; 8 bases match TRBD1. The CDR3 loop spans 13 amino acids. CDR1 and CDR2 from the germline V gene are SQVTM and ANQGSEA. V lost 1 base and J lost 4; bases outside the gene matches: 3.

CDR3 sequence reads: CASSYSAGGGTDTQYF. DNA of the CDR3: TGTGCCAGCAGTTATTCAGCGGGAGGGGGCACAGATACGCAGTATTTT. The rearrangement joins TRBV6-5 to TRBJ2-3; 10 bases align to TRBD2. Germline CDR1 MNHEY, CDR2 SVGAGI. V was clipped by 3 bases and J by 1 base; unmatched bases: 4. The CDR3 totals 16 residues.

The CDR3 reads CSASVASVNTGELFF. CDR3 nucleotides: TGCAGTGCTAGTGTGGCTAGCGTAAACACCGGGGAGCTGTTTTTT. The chain uses TRBV20-1 and TRBJ2-2, with D perhaps matching TRBD2 (6 bases). The CDR3 loop spans 15 amino acids. CDR1 is DFQATT, CDR2 SNEGSKA, per germline (reference sequence). V was pared by 3 bases and J by 2 bases, with 13 bases between.

In its sample, this clonotype was seen a few times. This chain connects TRBV29-1 to TRBJ2-7; D is possibly TRBD1 or TRBD2 (5 bases each). Trimming cost V 2 bases and J 2 bases, with 7 bases left between them. CDR1 and CDR2 from the germline V gene are SQVTM and ANQGSEA. The CDR3 extends over 12 amino acids. The CDR3: CSVEMGAYEQYF. DNA for the CDR3: TGCAGCGTTGAAATGGGGGCCTACGAGCAGTACTTC.

This rearrangement joins TRBV2 to TRBJ2-2; 9 bases are shared with TRBD1. Trimming at V came to 10 bases and at J to 8 bases, leaving 11 bases not matched to a gene. The germline V gene encodes CDR1 SNHLY and CDR2 FYNNEI. This CDR3 contains 14 residues. The CDR3 sequence is CAIPGQGAPGELFF. DNA for the CDR3: TGTGCCATTCCGGGACAGGGAGCACCAGGGGAGCTGTTTTTT.

This sequence joins TRBV27 and TRBJ2-7; 7 bases fit TRBD2. V dropped 0 bases and J dropped 5; count of bases not matched to a gene: 4. The CDR3 is made up of 14 amino acids. Per germline, CDR1 MNHEY and CDR2 SMNVEV (reference sequence). This CDR3 is CASSLSLAANEQYF. In DNA form, the CDR3 reads TGTGCCAGCAGTTTATCTCTAGCGGCCAACGAGCAGTACTTC.

The table lists this clonotype with a few counts. CDR3 DNA: TGTGCCAGCAGCCCCGTTGGGCTTCCTGAGCAGTTCTTC. As protein: CASSPVGLPEQFF. The chain couples TRBV12-3 or TRBV12-4 to TRBJ2-1; D is undetermined. CDR3 length: 13 amino acids. V lost 6 bases to trimming and J lost 9 bases, with 15 bases between them.

This chain uses TRBV20-1 with TRBJ2-7, with 11 bases fitting TRBD2. The CDR3 loop spans 17 amino acids. V dropped 3 bases and J dropped 3; count of bases not matched to a gene: 13. Germline-derived CDR1 and CDR2 are DFQATT and SNEGSKA (reference sequence). CDR3 nucleotides: TGCAGTGCTAGCACGTTCCCCGGGACTAGCGGTAGCTACGAGCAGTACTTC. Translating it yields CSASTFPGTSGSYEQYF.

The J gene is TRBJ1-2, the V gene TRBV7-9; unclear D gene. CDR1 is SEHNR, CDR2 FQNEAQ, per germline (reference sequence). The CDR3 totals 15 residues. V lost 1 base, J lost 1 base, and 10 bases lay in between. In nucleotides, the CDR3 is TGTGCCAGCAGCTTAGGTACGGCCAGTAACTATGGCTACACCTTC. Translation: CASSLGTASNYGYTF.

The J gene is TRBJ2-3, the V gene TRBV20-1, with 11 bases that match TRBD2. There are 15 residues in the CDR3. Trimming removed 5 bases from V and 6 bases from J; junction bases left unmatched: 10. Germline CDR1 and CDR2: DFQATT and SNEGSKA (reference sequence). The CDR3 loop reads CSAPRGLAGGDTQYF. The CDR3 bases are TGCAGTGCTCCCCGGGGGCTAGCGGGAGGCGATACGCAGTATTTT.

This clonotype was found many times. CDR3 bases: TGCAGCGTTGGCGGACCCACCTACAATGAGCAGTTCTTC. Protein product: CSVGGPTYNEQFF. V gene TRBV29-1 combines with J gene TRBJ2-1, with D uncertain. V was clipped by 4 bases and J by 2 bases, with 9 bases between them. Germline CDR1 SQVTM, CDR2 ANQGSEA. This CDR3 spans 13 amino acids.

The chain joins TRBV4-1 to TRBJ2-1; no firm D call. The germline V and J ends were trimmed by 1 base and 7 bases, with 20 bases remaining between them. The CDR3 is 17 residues long. Looked up from germline, CDR1 is MGHRA and CDR2 is YSYEKL. This chain's CDR3 is CASSQVPGSMVGNEQFF. CDR3 sequence (DNA): TGCGCCAGCAGCCAAGTTCCCGGCTCAATGGTAGGGAATGAGCAGTTCTTC.

The V call is TRBV29-1, the J call TRBJ2-1; TRBD2 agrees at 12 bases. In germline, CDR1 is SQVTM, CDR2 ANQGSEA. This CDR3 has 16 residues. V trimming: 6 bases; J trimming: 1 base; junction bases outside the gene matches: 7. Written as DNA, the CDR3 is TGCAGCGTACCACTAGCGGGAGGCCTATCCTACAATGAGCAGTTCTTC. Protein: CSVPLAGGLSYNEQFF.

The rearrangement links TRBV7-9 to TRBJ2-5; a possible D gene is TRBD1 (6 bases). V was shortened by 5 bases and J by 5 bases, with 12 bases between the two germline ends. This CDR3 has 13 amino acids. CDR1 and CDR2 (germline): SEHNR, FQNEAQ (reference sequence). The CDR3 nucleotides are TGTGCCAGCAGCGCCAGGGGTTTCGAGACCCAGTACTTC. Its translation is CASSARGFETQYF. Complete variable domain (other parts from reference TRBV7-9 and TRBJ2-5): DTGVSQNPRHKITKRGQNVTFRCDPISEHNRLYWYRQTLGQGPEFLTYFQNEAQLEKSRLLSDRFSAERPKGSFSTLEIQRTEQGDSAMYLCASSARGFETQYFGPGTRLLVL.

This clonotype was seen a few times. This rearrangement joins TRBV6-5 to TRBJ2-1; 7 bases fit TRBD2. CDR3 size: 17 residues. CDR1 is MNHEY and CDR2 is SVGAGI in the germline V gene. V lost 1 base and J lost 3; bases outside the gene matches: 9. CDR3 sequence (DNA): TGTGCCAGCAGTTACTTCGACATCGCTAGCGGCTACAATGAGCAGTTCTTC. It translates to CASSYFDIASGYNEQFF.